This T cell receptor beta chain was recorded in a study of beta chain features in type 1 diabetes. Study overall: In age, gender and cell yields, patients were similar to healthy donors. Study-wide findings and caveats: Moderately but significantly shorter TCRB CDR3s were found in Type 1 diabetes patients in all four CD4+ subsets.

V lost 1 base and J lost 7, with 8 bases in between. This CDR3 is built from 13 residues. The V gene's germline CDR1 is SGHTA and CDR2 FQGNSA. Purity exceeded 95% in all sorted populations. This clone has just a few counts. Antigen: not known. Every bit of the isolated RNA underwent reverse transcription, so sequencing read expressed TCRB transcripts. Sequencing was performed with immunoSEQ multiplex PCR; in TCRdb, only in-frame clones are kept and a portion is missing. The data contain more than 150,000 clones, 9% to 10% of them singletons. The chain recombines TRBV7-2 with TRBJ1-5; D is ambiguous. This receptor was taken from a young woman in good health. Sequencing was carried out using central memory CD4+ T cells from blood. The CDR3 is CASSLDSGQPQHF. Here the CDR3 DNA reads TGTGCCAGCAGCTTAGATTCGGGGCAGCCCCAGCATTTT.